This TCR beta chain was recorded in a study of shared clonotypes between healthy human individuals. CDR1 is SGHTA and CDR2 is FQGNSA in the germline V gene. V was shortened by 3 bases and J by 5 bases, with 10 bases between the two germline ends. The CDR3 is 14 amino acids. In regard to this clone: No antigen is known for it.

Findings of the study overall: Only blood underwent sampling, and tissue repertoires likely differ. Larger estimated richness was generally seen in naive subsets than in memory subsets. Clonotypes shared by all four sorted-subset donors had higher generation probabilities than non-shared clonotypes.

TCRdb keeps only in-frame clones here, not all; method: immunoSEQ multiplex PCR. Among 2 million to 2.5 million clones listed, roughly 96% were seen once. Sequences were obtained from naive CD4+ T cells sorted from blood. Subset described: CD45RA+ positively selected. The sequence was obtained from a man aged 18 to 30 in good health. The chain employs TRBV7-2 and TRBJ1-4; D is ambiguous. The DNA for the CDR3 is TGTGCCAGCAGCTTTGGGGTAAAGAATGAAAAACTGTTTTTT. It translates to CASSFGVKNEKLFF.